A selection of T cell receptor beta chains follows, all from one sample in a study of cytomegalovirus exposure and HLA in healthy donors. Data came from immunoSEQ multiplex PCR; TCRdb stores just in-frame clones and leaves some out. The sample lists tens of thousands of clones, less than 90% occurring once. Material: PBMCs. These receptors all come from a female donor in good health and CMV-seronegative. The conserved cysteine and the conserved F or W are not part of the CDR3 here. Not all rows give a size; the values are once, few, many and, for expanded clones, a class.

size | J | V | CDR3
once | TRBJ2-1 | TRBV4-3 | ASRVRVGSYNEQF
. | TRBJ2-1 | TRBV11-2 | ATRTSGVNEQF
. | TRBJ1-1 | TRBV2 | ASSISGTTNTEAF
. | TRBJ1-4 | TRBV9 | ASSDARGNGEKLF
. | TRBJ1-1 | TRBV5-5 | ASSLVPGLLEAF
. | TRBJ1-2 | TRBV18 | ASSPGTDYGYT
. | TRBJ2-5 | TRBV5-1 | ASSLDTGTAAETQY
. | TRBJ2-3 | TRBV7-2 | ASSPPGLAAADTQY
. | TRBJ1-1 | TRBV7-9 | ASSLAETVNTEAF
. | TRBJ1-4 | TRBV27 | ASSLRAREPTNEKLF
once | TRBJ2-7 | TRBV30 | AWSSGGRSEQY
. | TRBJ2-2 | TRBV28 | ASKLGGGELF
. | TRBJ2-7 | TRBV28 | ASSPLYGGRPYEQY
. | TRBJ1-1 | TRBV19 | ASSREGQLNTEAF
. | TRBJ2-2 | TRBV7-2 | ASSLRELGELF
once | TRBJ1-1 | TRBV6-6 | ASSLLLGTF
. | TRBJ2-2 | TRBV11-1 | ASSLDNTGEVPGELF
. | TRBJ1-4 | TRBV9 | ASSVDLANEKLF
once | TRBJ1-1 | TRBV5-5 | ASNPGGGFGTEAF
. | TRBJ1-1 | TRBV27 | ASSGRRGTEAF
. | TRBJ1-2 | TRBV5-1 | ASSLEGDYGYT
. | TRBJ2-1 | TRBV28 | ASSLGGGNPYNEQF
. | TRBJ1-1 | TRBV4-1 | ASSPDRANTEAF
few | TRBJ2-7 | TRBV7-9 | ASTMSGDTYEQY
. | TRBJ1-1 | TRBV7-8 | ASSLYSLLNTEAF
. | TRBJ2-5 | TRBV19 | ASSQPGGGKTQY
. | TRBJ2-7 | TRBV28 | ASSSGVRGTYEQY
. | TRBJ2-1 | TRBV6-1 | ASSDFGGARNEQF
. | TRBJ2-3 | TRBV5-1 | ASSGGDRADTDTQY
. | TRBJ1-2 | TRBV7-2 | ASSLTLIYGYT
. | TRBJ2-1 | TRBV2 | ASDPSGTCNEQF
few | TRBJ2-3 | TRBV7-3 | ASSSGTSGRPDTQY
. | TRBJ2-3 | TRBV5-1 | ASSPGLQNTDTQY
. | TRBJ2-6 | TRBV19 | ASSPEGAYGANVLT
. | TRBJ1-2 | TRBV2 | ASSEWTGGGNGYT
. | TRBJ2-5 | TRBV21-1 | ASSRWAGGPQETQY
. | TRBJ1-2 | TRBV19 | ASKAGGAGYGYT
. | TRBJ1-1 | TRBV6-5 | ASSYHRGEAF
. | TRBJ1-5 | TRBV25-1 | AAGVDQPQH
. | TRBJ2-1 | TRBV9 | ASSVADSPPNEQF
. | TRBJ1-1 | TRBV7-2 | ASSSFSEKNTEAF
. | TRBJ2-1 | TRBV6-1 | ASSEGTGEGEQF
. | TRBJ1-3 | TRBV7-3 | ASSPQGNSGNTIY
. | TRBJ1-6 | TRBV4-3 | ASSQGHADSPLH
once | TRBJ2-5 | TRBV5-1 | ASSFPQETQY
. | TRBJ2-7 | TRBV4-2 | ASSQDLAGLGNEQY
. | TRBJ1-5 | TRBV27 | ASSLPNQPQH
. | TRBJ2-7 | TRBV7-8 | ASSDTDRESPYEQY
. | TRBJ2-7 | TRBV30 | AWSGKTGGSYEQY
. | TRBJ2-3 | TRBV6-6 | ASTVVSSTDTQY